Shown below are 2 T cell receptor beta chains from a single sample sequenced in a study of T cell changes during pregnancy in multiple sclerosis. Sequencing was performed with immunoSEQ multiplex PCR; in TCRdb, only in-frame clones are kept and a portion is missing. Found here are over 100,000 clones, roughly 90% of them singletons; the top ten hold 1.5% to 1.9%. The sample in question was peripheral blood, obtained in the third trimester of pregnancy. These TCRs come from a female donor with multiple sclerosis, enrolled in a pregnancy study.

The J gene is TRBJ1-1, the V gene TRBV4-1; 7 bases fit TRBD1. This CDR3 has 15 amino acids. V was clipped by 1 base and J by 1 base; unmatched bases: 3. Looked up from germline, CDR1 is MGHRA and CDR2 is YSYEKL. The CDR3 is CASSQGQGTNTEAFF. The CDR3 DNA sequence: TGCGCCAGCAGCCAAGGACAGGGAACGAACACTGAAGCTTTCTTT.

The chain joins TRBV5-4 to TRBJ2-1, with D hard to call. The CDR3 loop spans 13 amino acids. CDR1 and CDR2 from the germline V gene are SGHNT and YYREEE (reference sequence). V was pared by 2 bases and J by 7 bases, with 10 bases between. DNA of the CDR3: TGTGCCAGCAGCTTATCGGTTCGGAATGAGCAGTTCTTC. Its translation is CASSLSVRNEQFF.